The 10 T cell receptor beta chains presented below share a single source sample, sequenced in a study of blood T cell repertoires in COVID-19. Produced via immunoSEQ multiplex PCR; TCRdb's table is partial and in-frame only. The sample lists about 150,000 clones, roughly 86% occurring once. The sample taken for sequencing was peripheral blood. These receptors were collected from a human donor with acute or convalescent COVID-19. The donor label of this sample is uncertain.

The chain links TRBV2 to TRBJ1-5; TRBD1 matches at 7 bases. With 6 bases clipped from V and 4 bases from J, the junction kept 9 bases outside the gene matches. The CDR3 loop spans 15 amino acids. Germline V lookup: CDR1 SNHLY, CDR2 FYNNEI. The CDR3: CASRASGTENQPQHF. In nucleotides, the CDR3 is TGTGCCAGCAGAGCAAGTGGGACAGAAAATCAGCCCCAGCATTTT.

The chain couples TRBV5-1 to TRBJ2-7; TRBD2 matches at 7 bases. This CDR3 has 14 residues. Trimming removed 1 base from V and 2 bases from J; junction bases left unmatched: 3. The V gene's germline CDR1 is SGHRS and CDR2 YFSETQ. CDR3 DNA sequence: TGCGCCAGCAGCTTGCTGGGAGGGACCTACGAGCAGTACTTC. This translates into CASSLLGGTYEQYF.

This chain uses TRBV7-9 with TRBJ2-5; a weak D match, TRBD1 (6 bases). Trimming removed 7 bases at V and 5 bases at J, with 20 bases between. The CDR3 is made up of 15 amino acids. Germline loops: CDR1 SEHNR, CDR2 FQNEAQ (reference sequence). CDR3 DNA: TGTGCCAGCACCCTAGGGGGACGGCGATGGGAGACCCAGTACTTC. As protein: CASTLGGRRWETQYF.

V is TRBV11-1 and J is TRBJ1-2, with TRBD1 matching over 11 bases. CDR1 and CDR2 from the germline V gene are SGHAT and FQDESV (reference sequence). Losses at the gene ends were 5 bases for V and 7 bases for J; bases not matched to a gene: 3. CDR3 length equals 13 residues. Here the CDR3 DNA reads TGTGCCAGCAGCCGGACAGGGGGCGGTGGCTACACCTTC. Amino acid sequence: CASSRTGGGGYTF.

The chain links TRBV9 to TRBJ1-2; D not resolved. Germline V gene lookup returns CDR1 SGDLS and CDR2 YYNGEE. CDR3 length: 15 amino acids. Trimming removed 0 bases at V and 4 bases at J, with 13 bases between. The CDR3 coding sequence is TGTGCCAGCAGCGTAGATGAGGGTTCGAGCTATGGCTACACCTTC. Its protein is CASSVDEGSSYGYTF.

This chain joins TRBV6-6 and TRBJ2-5; 7 positions agree with TRBD1. The CDR3 runs to 14 residues. Germline V CDR1 and CDR2: MNHNY, SVGAGI (reference sequence). J was trimmed by 2 bases and V by 8 bases; bases with no gene match: 8. The CDR3 DNA reads as TGTGCCAGCGGGCGGACAGGCGCTCAAGAGACCCAGTACTTC. Protein sequence: CASGRTGAQETQYF.

The chain joins TRBV19 to TRBJ2-1, with 13 bases that match TRBD2. Germline CDR1 is LNHDA and CDR2 is SQIVND (reference sequence). This CDR3 spans 18 amino acids. V lost 1 base, J lost 10 bases, and 13 bases stayed unmatched. The CDR3 nucleotides read TGTGCCAGTAGTATAGGTCTAGAGGCGGGACTAGCGGGGCCCGAGCAGTTCTTC. This sequence encodes CASSIGLEAGLAGPEQFF.

The chain joins TRBV6-5 to TRBJ1-1; 8 nucleotides align to TRBD1. V dropped 7 bases and J dropped 4; count of bases not matched to a gene: 5. The CDR3 runs to 13 residues. Germline V gives CDR1 MNHEY, CDR2 SVGAGI. CDR3 DNA: TGTGCCAGCACCCTAGGACAGGGCACTGAAGCTTTCTTT. Protein: CASTLGQGTEAFF.

This clone was recorded at least ten times. V and J are TRBV6-5 and TRBJ2-5, with 14 bases aligning to TRBD2. V was clipped by 7 bases and J by 4 bases; unmatched bases: 5. The CDR3 runs to 15 residues. The germline gives CDR1 MNHEY, CDR2 SVGAGI. For the CDR3, the DNA is TGTGCCAGCAACCGACTAGCGGGGGGGCGAGAGACCCAGTACTTC. Residues: CASNRLAGGRETQYF.

The CDR3, as DNA: TGTGCCAGCAGTGACGGGAGCTCCTATAATTCACCCCTCCACTTT. It yields the protein CASSDGSSYNSPLHF. The rearrangement joins TRBV6-4 to TRBJ1-6; D not resolved. CDR1 and CDR2 (germline): MRHNA, SNTAGT. The CDR3 consists of 15 residues. Trimming took off 2 bases at V and 0 bases at J, with 5 bases between the two ends.